This T cell receptor (beta chain) was found in a study of T cell repertoires in cytomegalovirus infection. Study details: From public TCR beta signatures came an indication of both CMV infection and matching HLA type. Regarding the study as a whole: Using cumulative public TCR beta family frequency, the authors identified those who carried CMV together with the relevant HLA. In two of eight donors, the top clonotype was HLA-C-restricted CMV-specific.

Concerning this clonotype: Its antigen is currently unknown.

V gave up 5 bases and J gave up 9 bases; unmatched junction bases: 9. This CDR3 comprises 13 residues. Germline V gene lookup returns CDR1 MNHEY and CDR2 SVGAGI. Via MiXCR, TCRdb re-called the reads, giving one row per CDR3 protein. The table has almost 500,000 distinct CDR3 sequences, roughly 12% seen once. The rearrangement uses TRBV6-5 and TRBJ2-5, with 7 nucleotides matching TRBD2. The receptor was derived from a human donor in good health (CMV status not recorded). Some clones in this sample may be carry-over from other donors' samples. The sequencing sample was made of PBMCs. CDR3 region: CASSPTLGGAQYF. The DNA of the CDR3 is TGTGCCAGCAGTCCAACTTTGGGGGGGGCCCAGTACTTC.